The next 24 T cell receptor beta chains were all read from a single sample in a study of molecular identifiers for immune sequencing clone quantification. MiXCR, run by TCRdb on the PCR reads, gives a single entry per CDR3 protein. In the table there are some 590,000 distinct CDR3 sequences, about 25% of which are singletons. The sequencing input was naive CD8+ T cells from blood, with Jurkat cell RNA spiked in. Noted subset: FACS-sorted CD8+CD4-CCR7+CD45RA+ naive T cells. These receptors originate from a human donor in good health. Some libraries in this study had Jurkat cell RNA spiked in.

This clonotype was detected a few times. V usage is TRBV20-1 and J usage is TRBJ2-7, with D uncertain. CDR1 and CDR2 from the germline V gene are DFQATT and SNEGSKA (reference sequence). The germline V and J ends were trimmed by 0 bases and 0 bases, with 18 bases remaining between them. This CDR3 has 17 amino acids. CDR3 DNA: TGCAGTGCTAGAGATTCGTTTACGACGCAGAGCTCCTACGAGCAGTACTTC. Translating gives CSARDSFTTQSSYEQYF.

The chain combines TRBV14 with TRBJ1-4, with TRBD1 as a possible D gene (5 bases). Germline CDR1 reads SGHDN; CDR2 reads FVKESK. V was clipped by 1 base and J by 7 bases, with 22 bases between them. This CDR3 region has 18 residues. CDR3 nucleotides: TGTGCCAGCAGCCAAGCGTCGAGTGAGGTCGTCGGGACTGAAAAACTGTTTTTT. Protein product: CASSQASSEVVGTEKLFF.

This clonotype occurred many times. V is TRBV7-9 and J is TRBJ1-2, with D unresolved. The germline V gene has CDR1 SEHNR and CDR2 FQNEAQ (reference sequence). V was pared by 1 base and J by 5 bases, with 20 bases between. CDR3 length equals 17 residues. CDR3 nucleotides: TGTGCCAGCAGCTTAGAGATGGTTTCGGGATACTATTATGGCTACACCTTC. Its translation: CASSLEMVSGYYYGYTF.

This clonotype was seen a single time. Its ends do not fully match the called genes, so a read error is possible. The chain carries TRBV27 and TRBJ1-3; no reliable D call. CDR3 length equals 15 residues. Germline V gene sequence: CDR1 MNHEY, CDR2 SMNVEV (reference sequence). For the CDR3, the DNA is TGTGCCAACAGTCCCGGGTCAACCTCTGGAAACACCATATATTTT. Translated: CANSPGSTSGNTIYF.

The chain couples TRBV3-1 to TRBJ2-5; 9 bases fit TRBD2. Germline trimming cut 4 bases from V and 2 bases from J; bases unmatched to any gene: 11. The germline V gene encodes CDR1 LGHDT and CDR2 YNNKEL (reference sequence). The length of the CDR3 is 17 residues. As DNA, the CDR3 is TGTGCCAGCAGCCCTCTCCGGGGGCTAGCGGGGCAAGAGACCCAGTACTTC. Protein sequence: CASSPLRGLAGQETQYF.

About this clonotype itself: It may be a read error: a sequence one base away is much more abundant. Given the absence of the conserved phenylalanine or tryptophan at the CDR3 end, a read error is likely. This rearrangement joins TRBV12-5 to TRBJ2-1; the match to TRBD1 covers 10 bases. J gave up 7 bases and V 0 bases, and 6 bases lay outside the gene matches. In germline, CDR1 is LGHNT, CDR2 FRNRAP. The CDR3 has 16 residues. In DNA, the CDR3 is TGTGCTAGTGGTTTGGTAGAGACAGGGGGCCCTAATGAGCAGTTCTTA. This codes for CASGLVETGGPNEQFL.

This clonotype appeared many times. CDR3 DNA: TGTGCCATCTCGGGCCTGCGGGCCAACGTCCTGACTTTC. This gives the protein CAISGLRANVLTF. J is TRBJ2-6 and V is TRBV7-9; D gene ambiguous. CDR3 size: 13 residues. Trimming pared 10 bases from V and 5 bases from J, leaving 12 bases between. Germline CDR1 reads SEHNR; CDR2 reads FQNEAQ (reference sequence).

The V call is TRBV7-9, the J call TRBJ2-2; 9 nucleotides agree with TRBD2. The CDR3 has 16 amino acids. After removal of 11 bases from V and 5 bases from J, the junction contained 15 bases not matched to a gene. Germline values: CDR1 SEHNR, CDR2 FQNEAQ (reference sequence). The CDR3 DNA reads as TGTGCCGGAGATGGGCGGGAGGGCGTCTGGACCGGGGAGCTGTTTTTT. Translation: CAGDGREGVWTGELFF. The full variable domain, with the rest looked up from reference TRBV7-9 and TRBJ2-2, is DTGVSQNPRHKITKRGQNVTFRCDPISEHNRLYWYRQTLGQGPEFLTYFQNEAQLEKSRLLSDRFSAERPKGSFSTLEIQRTEQGDSAMYLCAGDGREGVWTGELFFGEGSRLTVL.

This chain joins TRBV20-1 and TRBJ2-7, with 10 positions matching TRBD2. Germline lookup yields CDR1 DFQATT and CDR2 SNEGSKA (reference sequence). This CDR3 is built from 15 residues. V shed 0 bases, J shed 5 bases, and the junction held 7 bases outside the gene matches. The CDR3, as DNA: TGCAGTGCTAGAGATCGTAGCGGGAGGTACCACGAGCAGTACTTC. Amino acid sequence: CSARDRSGRYHEQYF.

At least ten counts were recorded for this clonotype. CDR3 residues: CASSLAAWTGTGETQYF. Written as DNA, the CDR3 is TGTGCCAGCAGCTTAGCAGCCTGGACGGGGACGGGTGAGACCCAGTACTTC. This chain links TRBV7-9 with TRBJ2-5, with D perhaps being TRBD1 or TRBD2 (5 bases each). CDR1 SEHNR and CDR2 FQNEAQ come from the germline V gene (reference sequence). V gave up 0 bases and J gave up 5 bases, with 19 bases separating them. The CDR3 runs to 17 residues.

The rearrangement links TRBV4-1 to TRBJ1-6, with a possible D match to TRBD1 (5 bases). V lost 0 bases and J 7 bases, leaving 13 bases between the germline ends. Germline values: CDR1 MGHRA, CDR2 YSYEKL. CDR3 length: 16 residues. CDR3 region: CASSQDLIRANSPLHF. In DNA, the CDR3 is TGCGCCAGCAGCCAAGATCTGATCAGGGCGAATTCACCCCTCCACTTT.

The gene calls are TRBV24-1 and TRBJ1-2; no reliable D call. Germline V lookup: CDR1 KGHDR, CDR2 SFDVKD. V lost 6 bases and J 8 bases, leaving 21 bases between the germline ends. The CDR3 has 15 residues. The CDR3 nucleotides are TGTGCCACCAGTCCCCGCGTCCGAAAGGAGATGGGCTACACCTTC. This encodes CATSPRVRKEMGYTF.

This clonotype was counted many times. This chain links TRBV7-9 with TRBJ2-3, with unresolved D. This CDR3 has 14 amino acids. Germline V gene sequence: CDR1 SEHNR, CDR2 FQNEAQ (reference sequence). V lost 5 bases and J 3 bases, leaving 12 bases between the germline ends. The chain's CDR3 is CASSGTVPTDTQYF. CDR3 in DNA: TGTGCCAGCAGCGGTACGGTTCCAACAGATACGCAGTATTTT.

In its sample, this clonotype was seen a few times. J is TRBJ2-5 and V is TRBV6-5; unclear D gene. The germline gives CDR1 MNHEY, CDR2 SVGAGI. Trimming pared 2 bases from V and 1 base from J, leaving 8 bases between. There are 14 residues in the CDR3. CDR3 in amino acids: CASSYDGLQETQYF. The CDR3 DNA is TGTGCCAGCAGTTACGACGGCCTCCAAGAGACCCAGTACTTC.

This rearrangement joins TRBV7-9 to TRBJ1-4; the D gene is possibly TRBD1 (6 bases). The CDR3 has 16 residues. Deletions cut 4 bases from V and 3 bases from J, with 15 bases between. Germline loops: CDR1 SEHNR, CDR2 FQNEAQ (reference sequence). The DNA of the CDR3 is TGTGCCAGCAGCTCCCTGACAGGTTCGGCTAATGAAAAACTGTTTTTT. Its translation is CASSSLTGSANEKLFF. Complete variable domain (other parts from reference TRBV7-9 and TRBJ1-4): DTGVSQNPRHKITKRGQNVTFRCDPISEHNRLYWYRQTLGQGPEFLTYFQNEAQLEKSRLLSDRFSAERPKGSFSTLEIQRTEQGDSAMYLCASSSLTGSANEKLFFGSGTQLSVL.

V is TRBV12-3 or TRBV12-4 and J is TRBJ2-2; D is unresolved. The CDR3 contains 13 residues. Trimming pared 7 bases from V and 6 bases from J, leaving 12 bases between. CDR3 DNA: TGTGCCAGCACGACCCTAGGGTCCGGGGAGCTGTTTTTT. This translates into CASTTLGSGELFF.

The CDR3 loop reads CAWSVLAEAFF. CDR3 nucleotides: TGTGCCTGGAGTGTGTTGGCTGAAGCTTTCTTT. This chain uses TRBV30 with TRBJ1-1; D is ambiguous. This CDR3 comprises 11 residues. V dropped 0 bases and J dropped 6 bases, with 5 bases sitting between them. Germline assignment: CDR1 GTSNPN and CDR2 SVGIG (reference sequence).

Ten or more counts support this clonotype. This sequence joins TRBV29-1 and TRBJ2-3; no clear D gene. Germline lookup yields CDR1 SQVTM and CDR2 ANQGSEA. Trimming took 0 bases from V and 7 from J, leaving 23 bases between them. This CDR3 is 17 amino acids long. The chain's CDR3 is CSVEDTPLPSDANTQYF. DNA of the CDR3: TGCAGCGTTGAAGATACGCCTCTCCCTTCTGATGCAAATACGCAGTATTTT.

Ten or more counts support this clonotype. This rearrangement joins TRBV4-3 to TRBJ1-1, with TRBD1 matching 9 bases. This CDR3 comprises 16 residues. J lost 1 base, V lost 4 bases, and 7 bases had no gene match. Per germline, CDR1 LGHNA and CDR2 YSLEER. The CDR3 DNA follows: TGCGCCAGCAGCCGGGGACAGGGTCTGGCGAACACTGAAGCTTTCTTT. It is translated as CASSRGQGLANTEAFF.

The chain joins TRBV3-1 to TRBJ2-1; 7 bases are shared with TRBD2. Germline V lookup: CDR1 LGHDT, CDR2 YNNKEL (reference sequence). This CDR3 is built from 19 residues. V lost 0 bases and J lost 1; bases outside the gene matches: 12. In DNA, the CDR3 is TGTGCCAGCAGCCAAGATTTGGCTAGCGGCGCCCTTTCCTACAATGAGCAGTTCTTC. Translated: CASSQDLASGALSYNEQFF.

This clonotype was seen repeatedly, ten times or more. The chain joins TRBV20-1 to TRBJ2-3; a weak D match, TRBD1 (5 bases). The germline V and J ends were trimmed by 0 bases and 6 bases, with 13 bases remaining between them. Germline V lookup: CDR1 DFQATT, CDR2 SNEGSKA (reference sequence). The CDR3 runs to 14 residues. This CDR3 is CSARERRDEDTQYF. The CDR3 DNA sequence: TGCAGTGCTAGAGAGCGCAGGGATGAGGATACGCAGTATTTT.

This chain joins TRBV5-1 and TRBJ1-1, with D unresolved. The CDR3 covers 18 residues. From germline, CDR1 is SGHRS and CDR2 YFSETQ. V was trimmed by 0 bases and J by 1 base, leaving 19 bases between them. The CDR3 here is CASSLVGLSASTNTEAFF. Written as DNA, the CDR3 is TGCGCCAGCAGCTTGGTTGGATTATCGGCCAGCACGAACACTGAAGCTTTCTTT. The full variable domain, in which reference TRBV5-1 and TRBJ1-1 provide the parts outside the CDR3, is KAGVTQTPRYLIKTRGQQVTLSCSPISGHRSVSWYQQTPGQGLQFLFEYFSETQRNKGNFPGRFSGRQFSNSRSEMNVSTLELGDSALYLCASSLVGLSASTNTEAFFGQGTRLTVV.

This clonotype was detected a few times. This sequence joins TRBV19 and TRBJ1-2; perhaps TRBD1 as D (6 bases). CDR3 length: 14 residues. Germline CDR1 is LNHDA and CDR2 is SQIVND (reference sequence). The V end lost 5 bases, the J end lost 6 bases, and 16 bases lay between the germline ends. CDR3 nucleotides: TGTGCCAGTAGTTGGTCTTCGGGGGGCGATGGCTACACCTTC. Residues: CASSWSSGGDGYTF. Full variable domain (remainder filled in from reference TRBV19 and TRBJ1-2): DGGITQSPKYLFRKEGQNVTLSCEQNLNHDAMYWYRQDPGQGLRLIYYSQIVNDFQKGDIAEGYSVSREKKESFPLTVTSAQKNPTAFYLCASSWSSGGDGYTFGSGTRLTVV.

The gene calls are TRBV27 and TRBJ2-3, with TRBD2 matching 13 bases. Per germline, CDR1 MNHEY and CDR2 SMNVEV (reference sequence). Germline trimming cut 3 bases from V and 8 bases from J; bases unmatched to any gene: 8. The CDR3 sequence is 16 residues long. This CDR3 reads CASSFGLAGVAATQYF. The CDR3 DNA reads TGTGCCAGCAGTTTTGGACTAGCGGGAGTCGCAGCTACGCAGTATTTT.